The count of the clone carrying this T cell receptor (beta chain) is one. The data were taken from a study of blood T cell repertoires in COVID-19. Per the germline V gene, CDR1 is LNHDA and CDR2 is SQIVND (reference sequence). This CDR3 spans 14 amino acids. V dropped 6 bases and J dropped 5; count of bases not matched to a gene: 7. The assay was immunoSEQ multiplex PCR, and TCRdb's table has in-frame clones only and misses some. The sample holds 250,000 to 400,000 clones, about nine tenths seen once. Seattle enrolled patients during active infection and tracked them longitudinally. This chain links TRBV19 with TRBJ1-1; 9 nucleotides align to TRBD1. The source is a woman aged 25 to 39 with COVID-19, enrolled during active disease. The sequenced material came from peripheral blood. The chain's CDR3 is CASRPLDRGTEAFF. DNA for the CDR3: TGTGCCAGTAGGCCTCTCGACAGGGGGACTGAAGCTTTCTTT.